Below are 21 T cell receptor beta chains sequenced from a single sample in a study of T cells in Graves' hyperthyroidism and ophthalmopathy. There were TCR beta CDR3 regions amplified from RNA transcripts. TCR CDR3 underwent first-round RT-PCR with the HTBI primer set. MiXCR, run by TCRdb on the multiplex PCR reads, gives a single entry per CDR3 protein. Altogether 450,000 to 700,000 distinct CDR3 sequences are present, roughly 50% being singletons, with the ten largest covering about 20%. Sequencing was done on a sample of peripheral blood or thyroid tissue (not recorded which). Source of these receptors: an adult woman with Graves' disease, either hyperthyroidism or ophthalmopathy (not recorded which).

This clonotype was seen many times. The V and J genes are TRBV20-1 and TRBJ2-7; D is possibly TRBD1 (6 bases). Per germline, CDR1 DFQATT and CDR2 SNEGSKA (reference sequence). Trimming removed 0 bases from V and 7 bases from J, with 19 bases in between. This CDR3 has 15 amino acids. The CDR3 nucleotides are TGCAGTGCTAGAGATGGGGGCAGGACAACGAGGGAGCAGTACTTC. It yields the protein CSARDGGRTTREQYF.

As DNA, the CDR3 is TGTGCCAGCAGTGGGATCAGGGGGATTGAAGCTTTCTTT. It encodes CASSGIRGIEAFF. The rearrangement uses TRBV25-1 and TRBJ1-1; TRBD1 matches at 7 bases. Germline CDR1 is MGHDK and CDR2 is SYGVNS. The CDR3 length is 13 residues. Germline trimming cut 4 bases from V and 7 bases from J; bases unmatched to any gene: 6.

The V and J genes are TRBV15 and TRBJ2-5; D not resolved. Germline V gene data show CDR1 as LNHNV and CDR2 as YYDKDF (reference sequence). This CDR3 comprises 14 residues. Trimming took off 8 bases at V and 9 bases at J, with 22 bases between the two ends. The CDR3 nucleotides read TGTGCCACCCACCTCGGGTATAGCAATCAGCCCCAGTACTTC. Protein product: CATHLGYSNQPQYF.

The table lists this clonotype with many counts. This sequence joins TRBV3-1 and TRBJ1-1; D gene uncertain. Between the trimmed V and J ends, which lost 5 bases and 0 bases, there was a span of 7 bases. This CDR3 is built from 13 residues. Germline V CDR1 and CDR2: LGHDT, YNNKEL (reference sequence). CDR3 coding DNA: TGTGCCAGCAGCTCCCTAGTGAACACTGAAGCTTTCTTT. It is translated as CASSSLVNTEAFF.

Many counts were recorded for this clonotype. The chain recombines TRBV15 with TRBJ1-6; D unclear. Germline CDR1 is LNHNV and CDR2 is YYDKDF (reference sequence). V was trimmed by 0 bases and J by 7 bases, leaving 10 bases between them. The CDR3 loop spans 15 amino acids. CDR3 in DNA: TGTGCCACCAGCAGAGATTGGGCGGGAAATTCACCCCTCCACTTT. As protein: CATSRDWAGNSPLHF.

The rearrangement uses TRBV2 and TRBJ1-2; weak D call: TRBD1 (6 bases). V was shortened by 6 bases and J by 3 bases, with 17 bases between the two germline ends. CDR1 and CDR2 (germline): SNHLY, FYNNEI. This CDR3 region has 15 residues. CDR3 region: CASSYTGQGDYGYTF. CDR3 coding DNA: TGTGCCAGCAGCTACACGGGACAAGGGGACTATGGCTACACCTTC.

The CDR3 sequence is CASSVAGRGVYGYTF. The CDR3 DNA reads as TGTGCCAGCAGCGTAGCTGGCAGGGGAGTGTACGGCTACACCTTC. The chain carries TRBV9 and TRBJ1-2; a weak D match, TRBD1 (6 bases). This CDR3 has 15 residues. The germline CDR1 and CDR2 sequences are SGDLS and YYNGEE. The V gene lost 0 bases and the J gene lost 8 bases, with 17 bases spanning the gap.

CDR3 nucleotide sequence: TGCAGTGCTAGCGAGGGGACAGGGGGAGAAAAACTGTTTTTT. This translates into CSASEGTGGEKLFF. The chain couples TRBV20-1 to TRBJ1-4; TRBD1 matches 11 bases. Losses at the gene ends were 3 bases for V and 8 bases for J; bases not matched to a gene: 5. Germline V CDR1 and CDR2: DFQATT, SNEGSKA (reference sequence). This CDR3 region has 14 residues.

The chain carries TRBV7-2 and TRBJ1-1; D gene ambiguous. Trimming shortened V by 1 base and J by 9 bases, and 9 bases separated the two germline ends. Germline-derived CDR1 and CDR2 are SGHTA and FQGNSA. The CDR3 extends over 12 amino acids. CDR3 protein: CASSLELGKAFF. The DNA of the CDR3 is TGTGCCAGCAGCTTAGAGTTGGGTAAAGCTTTCTTT.

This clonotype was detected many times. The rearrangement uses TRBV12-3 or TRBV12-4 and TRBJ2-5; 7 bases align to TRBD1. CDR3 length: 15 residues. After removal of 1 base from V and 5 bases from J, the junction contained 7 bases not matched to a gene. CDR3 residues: CASSLGKVRGETQYF. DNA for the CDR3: TGTGCCAGCAGTTTAGGCAAAGTCAGGGGGGAGACCCAGTACTTC.

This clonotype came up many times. The CDR3 is CASSPRTGGSEQYF. Here the CDR3 DNA reads TGTGCCAGCAGCCCCCGGACAGGGGGCTCCGAGCAGTACTTC. The gene calls are TRBV7-9 and TRBJ2-7; 11 bases fit TRBD1. The CDR3 is 14 amino acids. The V and J ends lost 5 bases and 6 bases, in that order; junction bases with no gene match: 6. From germline, CDR1 is SEHNR and CDR2 FQNEAQ (reference sequence). Full variable domain (outside the CDR3, taken from reference TRBV7-9 and TRBJ2-7): DTGVSQNPRHKITKRGQNVTFRCDPISEHNRLYWYRQTLGQGPEFLTYFQNEAQLEKSRLLSDRFSAERPKGSFSTLEIQRTEQGDSAMYLCASSPRTGGSEQYFGPGTRLTVT.

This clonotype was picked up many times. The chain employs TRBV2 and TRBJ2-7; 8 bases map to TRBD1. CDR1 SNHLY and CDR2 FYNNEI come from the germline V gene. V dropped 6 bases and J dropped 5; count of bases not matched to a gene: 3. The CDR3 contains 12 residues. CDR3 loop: CASRDREDEQYF. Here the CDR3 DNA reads TGTGCCAGCAGGGACAGGGAGGACGAGCAGTACTTC.

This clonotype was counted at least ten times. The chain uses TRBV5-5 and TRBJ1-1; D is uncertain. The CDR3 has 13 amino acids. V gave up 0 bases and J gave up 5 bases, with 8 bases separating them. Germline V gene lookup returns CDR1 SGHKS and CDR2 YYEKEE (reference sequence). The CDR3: CASSLAALTEAFF. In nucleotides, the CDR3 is TGTGCCAGCAGCTTGGCGGCGCTAACTGAAGCTTTCTTT.

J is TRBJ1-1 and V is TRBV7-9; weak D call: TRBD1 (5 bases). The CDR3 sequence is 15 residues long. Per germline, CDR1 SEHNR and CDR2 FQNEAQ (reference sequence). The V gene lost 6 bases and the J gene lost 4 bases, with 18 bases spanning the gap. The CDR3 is CASSATFVRGTEAFF. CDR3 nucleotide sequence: TGTGCCAGCAGTGCTACCTTCGTGAGGGGCACTGAAGCTTTCTTT.

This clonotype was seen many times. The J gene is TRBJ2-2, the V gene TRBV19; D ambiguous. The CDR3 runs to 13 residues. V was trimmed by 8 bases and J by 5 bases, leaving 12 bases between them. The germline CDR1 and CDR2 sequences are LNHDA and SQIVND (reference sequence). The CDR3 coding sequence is TGTGCCAGTTTCGAGAGGAGTACCGGGGAGCTGTTTTTT. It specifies CASFERSTGELFF.

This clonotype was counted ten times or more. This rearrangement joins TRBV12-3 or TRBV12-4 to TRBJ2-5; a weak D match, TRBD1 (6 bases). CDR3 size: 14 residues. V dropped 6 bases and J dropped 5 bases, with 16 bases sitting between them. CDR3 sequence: CASSPIDRSETQYF. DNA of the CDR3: TGTGCCAGCAGCCCAATAGACAGGAGTGAGACCCAGTACTTC.

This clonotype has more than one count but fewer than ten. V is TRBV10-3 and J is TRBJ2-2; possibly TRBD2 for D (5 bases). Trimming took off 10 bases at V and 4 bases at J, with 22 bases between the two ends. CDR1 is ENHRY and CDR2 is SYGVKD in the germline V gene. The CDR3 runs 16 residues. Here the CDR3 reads CATAGVPRAGTGELFF. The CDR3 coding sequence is TGTGCCACCGCGGGCGTGCCGAGGGCCGGCACCGGGGAGCTGTTTTTT.

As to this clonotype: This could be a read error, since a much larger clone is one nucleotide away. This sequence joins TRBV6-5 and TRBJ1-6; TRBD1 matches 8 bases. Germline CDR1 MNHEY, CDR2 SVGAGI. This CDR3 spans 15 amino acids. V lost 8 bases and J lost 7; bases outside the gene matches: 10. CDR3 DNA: TGTGCCAGCCAATATACAGGGGGACTAAATTCACCCCTCCACTTT. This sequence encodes CASQYTGGLNSPLHF.

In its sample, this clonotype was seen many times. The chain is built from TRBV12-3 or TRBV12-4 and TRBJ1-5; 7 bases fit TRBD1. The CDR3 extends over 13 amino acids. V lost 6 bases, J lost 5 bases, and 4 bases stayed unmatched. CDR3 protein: CASSPDRYQPQHF. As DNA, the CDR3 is TGTGCCAGCAGCCCGGACAGGTATCAGCCCCAGCATTTT.

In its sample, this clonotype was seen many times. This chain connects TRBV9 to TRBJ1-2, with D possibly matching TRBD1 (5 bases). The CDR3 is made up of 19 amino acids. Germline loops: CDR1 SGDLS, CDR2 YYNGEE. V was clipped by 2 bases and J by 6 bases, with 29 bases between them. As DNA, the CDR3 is TGTGCCAGCAGCGTGATGGGTCGCATGGACACCTTACGAGAGAATGGCTACACCTTC. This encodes CASSVMGRMDTLRENGYTF.

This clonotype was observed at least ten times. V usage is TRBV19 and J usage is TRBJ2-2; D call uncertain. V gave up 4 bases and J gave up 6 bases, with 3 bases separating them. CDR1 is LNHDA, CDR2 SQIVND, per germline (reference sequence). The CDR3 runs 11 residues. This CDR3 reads CASSNSGELFF. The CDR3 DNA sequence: TGTGCCAGTAGTAATTCCGGGGAGCTGTTTTTT.